This TCR beta chain appears in the sequencing data of a study of T cells in Graves' hyperthyroidism and ophthalmopathy. Germline CDR1 reads DFQATT; CDR2 reads SNEGSKA (reference sequence). The CDR3 is 13 amino acids. V lost 5 bases and J 5 bases, leaving 15 bases between the germline ends. TCR beta CDR3 sequences were amplified from RNA transcripts. Researchers ran a first-round RT-PCR on the TCR CDR3 using the HTBI primer set. TCRdb reprocessed the multiplex PCR reads via MiXCR and lists one record per CDR3 protein. This table has over 200,000 distinct CDR3 sequences, about 15% appearing once. This clonotype was sampled from a man over 45 with Graves' hyperthyroidism. The gene calls are TRBV20-1 and TRBJ1-2; TRBD1 might be the D (5 bases). Material: blood. The CDR3 sequence is CSAQGPGDYGYTF. For the CDR3, the DNA is TGCAGTGCTCAGGGCCCTGGAGATTATGGCTACACCTTC.